The entry below describes one T cell receptor (beta chain). This sample is drawn from a study of control samples from healthy donors and cancer patients. CDR3 length: 13 residues. Trimming cost V 8 bases and J 2 bases; bases outside gene matches: 2. Per the germline V gene, CDR1 is WSHSY and CDR2 is SAAADI. The repertoire was sequenced with immunoSEQ multiplex PCR; TCRdb's copy has only in-frame clones and lacks some. The data hold about 69,000 clones, with approximately 80% observed a single time. The specimen was PBMCs. J is TRBJ1-1 and V is TRBV10-2; 10 bases match TRBD1. This sequence originates from a woman in her forties or fifties with lung cancer. The CDR3 sequence: CASRQGANTEAFF. The CDR3 DNA is TGCGCCAGCCGACAGGGGGCTAACACTGAAGCTTTCTTT.